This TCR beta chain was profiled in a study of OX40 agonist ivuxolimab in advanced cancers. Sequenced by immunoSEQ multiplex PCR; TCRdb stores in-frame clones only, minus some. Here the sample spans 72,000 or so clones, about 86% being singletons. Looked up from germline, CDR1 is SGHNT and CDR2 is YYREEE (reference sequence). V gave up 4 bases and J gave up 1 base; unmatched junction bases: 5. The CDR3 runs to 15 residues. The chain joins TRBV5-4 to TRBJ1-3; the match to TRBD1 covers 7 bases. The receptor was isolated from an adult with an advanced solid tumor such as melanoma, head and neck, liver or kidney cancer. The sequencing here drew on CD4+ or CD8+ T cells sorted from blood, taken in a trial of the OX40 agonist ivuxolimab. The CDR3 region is CASSTYRGSGNTIYF. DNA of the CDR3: TGTGCCAGCAGCACTTACAGGGGATCTGGAAACACCATATATTTT.